This T cell receptor beta chain is from a study of T-cell memory formation after mild COVID-19. TCRdb passed the 5' RACE reads through MiXCR, listing each CDR3 protein once. In the table there are almost 550,000 distinct CDR3 sequences, about a fifth of which are singletons. The V end was cut by 3 bases, the J end by 2 bases, with 7 bases between. The CDR3 is 13 amino acids. Germline assignment: CDR1 LGHDT and CDR2 YNNKEL (reference sequence). The receptor's source is an adult woman who had mild COVID-19 (a few samples of this study predate the infection). Cell type and time point are not known. The chain combines TRBV3-1 with TRBJ1-1; D call uncertain. Sequencing was performed on PBMCs or a T cell subset sorted from them (not recorded which). The CDR3 DNA is TGTGCCAGCAGCCAGTCCGTAAACACTGAAGCTTTCTTT. It is translated as CASSQSVNTEAFF.